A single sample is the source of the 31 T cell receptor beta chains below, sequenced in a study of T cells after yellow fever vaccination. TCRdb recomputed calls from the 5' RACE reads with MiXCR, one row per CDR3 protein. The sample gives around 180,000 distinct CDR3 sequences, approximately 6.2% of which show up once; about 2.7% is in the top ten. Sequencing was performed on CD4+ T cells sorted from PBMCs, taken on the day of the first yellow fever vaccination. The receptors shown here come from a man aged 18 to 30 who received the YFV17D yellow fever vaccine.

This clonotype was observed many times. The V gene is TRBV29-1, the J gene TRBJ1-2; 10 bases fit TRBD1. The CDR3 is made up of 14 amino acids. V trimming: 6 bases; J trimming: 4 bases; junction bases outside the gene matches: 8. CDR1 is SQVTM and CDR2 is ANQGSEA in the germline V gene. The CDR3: CSVGTGEGSYGYTF. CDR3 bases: TGCAGCGTCGGGACAGGGGAAGGAAGCTATGGCTACACCTTC.

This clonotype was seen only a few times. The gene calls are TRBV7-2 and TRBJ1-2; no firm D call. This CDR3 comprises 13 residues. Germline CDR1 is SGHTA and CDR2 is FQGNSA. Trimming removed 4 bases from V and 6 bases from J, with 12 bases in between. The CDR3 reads CASSYGLGDGYTF. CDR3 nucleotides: TGTGCCAGCAGCTATGGCCTAGGAGATGGCTACACCTTC. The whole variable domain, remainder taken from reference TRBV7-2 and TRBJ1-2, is GAGVSQSPSNKVTEKGKDVELRCDPISGHTALYWYRQSLGQGLEFLIYFQGNSAPDKSGLPSDRFSAERTGGSVSTLTIQRTQQEDSAVYLCASSYGLGDGYTFGSGTRLTVV.

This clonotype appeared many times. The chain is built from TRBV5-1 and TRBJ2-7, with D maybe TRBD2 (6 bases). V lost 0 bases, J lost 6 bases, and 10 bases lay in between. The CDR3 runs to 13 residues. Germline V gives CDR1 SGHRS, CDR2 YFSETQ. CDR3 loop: CASSLAGSREQYF. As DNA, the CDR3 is TGCGCCAGCAGCTTGGCCGGGAGCCGCGAGCAGTACTTC. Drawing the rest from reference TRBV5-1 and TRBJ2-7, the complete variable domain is KAGVTQTPRYLIKTRGQQVTLSCSPISGHRSVSWYQQTPGQGLQFLFEYFSETQRNKGNFPGRFSGRQFSNSRSEMNVSTLELGDSALYLCASSLAGSREQYFGPGTRLTVT.

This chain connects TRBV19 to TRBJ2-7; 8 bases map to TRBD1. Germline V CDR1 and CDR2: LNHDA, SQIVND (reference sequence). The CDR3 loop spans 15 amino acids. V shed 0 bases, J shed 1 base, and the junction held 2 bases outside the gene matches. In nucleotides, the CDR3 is TGTGCCAGTAGTATAGACGGGACAGGATCCTACGAGCAGTACTTC. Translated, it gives CASSIDGTGSYEQYF.

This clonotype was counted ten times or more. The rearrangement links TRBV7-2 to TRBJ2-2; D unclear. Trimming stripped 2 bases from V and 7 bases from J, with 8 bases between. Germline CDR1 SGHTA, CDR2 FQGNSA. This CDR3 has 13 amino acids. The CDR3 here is CASSLIPFGELFF. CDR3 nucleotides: TGTGCCAGCAGCTTAATCCCTTTCGGGGAGCTGTTTTTT.

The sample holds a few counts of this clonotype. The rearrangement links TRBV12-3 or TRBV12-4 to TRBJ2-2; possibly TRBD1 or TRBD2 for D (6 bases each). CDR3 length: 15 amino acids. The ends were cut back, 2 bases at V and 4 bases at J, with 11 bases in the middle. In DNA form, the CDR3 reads TGTGCCAGCAGTTTAAGAGGGGGGAGCACCGGGGAGCTGTTTTTT. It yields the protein CASSLRGGSTGELFF.

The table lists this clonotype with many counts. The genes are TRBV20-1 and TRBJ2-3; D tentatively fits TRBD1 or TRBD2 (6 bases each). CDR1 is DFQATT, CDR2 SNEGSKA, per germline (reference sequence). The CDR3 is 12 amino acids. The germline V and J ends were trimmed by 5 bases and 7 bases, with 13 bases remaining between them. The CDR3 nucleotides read TGCAGTGCTCGCCCGGGGGCAAATACGCAGTATTTT. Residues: CSARPGANTQYF.

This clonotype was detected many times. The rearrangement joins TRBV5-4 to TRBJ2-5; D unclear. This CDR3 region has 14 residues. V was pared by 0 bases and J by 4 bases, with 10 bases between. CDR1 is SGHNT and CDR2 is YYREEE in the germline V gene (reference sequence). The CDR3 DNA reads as TGTGCCAGCAGCTTGGGGGTGGGCGGAGAGACCCAGTACTTC. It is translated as CASSLGVGGETQYF.

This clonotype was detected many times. The CDR3 region is CASSLDRGNYGYTF. Written as DNA, the CDR3 is TGTGCCAGCAGCTTAGACAGGGGAAACTATGGCTACACCTTC. This chain uses TRBV7-2 with TRBJ1-2; 7 bases map to TRBD1. Germline trimming cut 1 base from V and 2 bases from J; bases unmatched to any gene: 1. Germline V gene data show CDR1 as SGHTA and CDR2 as FQGNSA. The CDR3 runs 14 residues.

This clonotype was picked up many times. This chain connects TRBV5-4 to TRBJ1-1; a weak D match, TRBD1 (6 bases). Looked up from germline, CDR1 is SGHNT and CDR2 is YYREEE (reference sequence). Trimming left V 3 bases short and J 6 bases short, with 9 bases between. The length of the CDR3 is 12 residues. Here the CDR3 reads CASSSDSPEAFF. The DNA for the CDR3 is TGTGCCAGCAGCTCGGACAGTCCTGAAGCTTTCTTT.

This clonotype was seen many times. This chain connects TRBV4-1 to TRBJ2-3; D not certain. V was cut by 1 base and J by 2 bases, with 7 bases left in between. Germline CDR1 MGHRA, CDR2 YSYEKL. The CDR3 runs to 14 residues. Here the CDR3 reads CASSQVILTDTQYF. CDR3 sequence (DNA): TGCGCCAGCAGCCAAGTGATCCTCACAGATACGCAGTATTTT.

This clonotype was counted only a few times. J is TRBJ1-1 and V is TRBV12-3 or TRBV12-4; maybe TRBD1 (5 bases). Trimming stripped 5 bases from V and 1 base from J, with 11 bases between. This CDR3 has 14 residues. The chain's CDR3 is CASSPRQPNTEAFF. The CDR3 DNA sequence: TGTGCCAGCAGTCCCCGACAGCCGAACACTGAAGCTTTCTTT.

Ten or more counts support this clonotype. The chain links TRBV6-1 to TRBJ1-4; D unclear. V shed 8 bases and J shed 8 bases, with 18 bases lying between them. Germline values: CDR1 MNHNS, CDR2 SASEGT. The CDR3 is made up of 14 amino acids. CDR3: CASSLGWQGEKLFF. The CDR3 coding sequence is TGTGCCAGCTCCCTCGGGTGGCAAGGGGAAAAACTGTTTTTT.

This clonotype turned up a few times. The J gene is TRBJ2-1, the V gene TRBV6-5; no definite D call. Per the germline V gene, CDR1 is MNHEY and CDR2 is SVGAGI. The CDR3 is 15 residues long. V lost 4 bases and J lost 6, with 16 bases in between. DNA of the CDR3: TGTGCCAGCAGTTCATACCCAGAGGCCACCAATGAGCAGTTCTTC. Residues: CASSSYPEATNEQFF.

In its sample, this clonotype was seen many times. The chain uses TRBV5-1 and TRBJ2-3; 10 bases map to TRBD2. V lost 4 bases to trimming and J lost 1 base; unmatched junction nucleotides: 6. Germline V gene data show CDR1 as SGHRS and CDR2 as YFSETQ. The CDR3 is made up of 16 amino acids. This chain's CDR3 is CASSPSTSGGTDTQYF. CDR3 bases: TGCGCCAGCAGCCCCTCAACTAGCGGGGGCACAGATACGCAGTATTTT.

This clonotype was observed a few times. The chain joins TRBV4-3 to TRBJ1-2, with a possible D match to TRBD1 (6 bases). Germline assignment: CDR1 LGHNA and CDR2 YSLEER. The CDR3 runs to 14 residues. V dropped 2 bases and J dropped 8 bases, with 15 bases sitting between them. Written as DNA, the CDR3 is TGCGCCAGCAGCCAACCCCAGGGGAATGGAGGCTACACCTTC. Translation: CASSQPQGNGGYTF.

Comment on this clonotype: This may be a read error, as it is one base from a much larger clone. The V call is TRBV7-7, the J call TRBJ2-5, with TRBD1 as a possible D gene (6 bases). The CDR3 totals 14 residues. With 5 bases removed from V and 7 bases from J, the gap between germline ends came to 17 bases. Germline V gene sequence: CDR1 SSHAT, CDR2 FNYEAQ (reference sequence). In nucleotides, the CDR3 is TGTGCCAGCAGCGTCGGACAGCCTGGCGGGACCCAGTACTTC. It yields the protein CASSVGQPGGTQYF.

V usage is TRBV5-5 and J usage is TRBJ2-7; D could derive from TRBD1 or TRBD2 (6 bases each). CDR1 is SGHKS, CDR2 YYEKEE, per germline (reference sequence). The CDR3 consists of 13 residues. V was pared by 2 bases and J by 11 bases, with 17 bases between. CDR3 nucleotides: TGTGCCAGCAGCTTCGATCCCGGGGGCATGGAGTACTTC. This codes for CASSFDPGGMEYF.

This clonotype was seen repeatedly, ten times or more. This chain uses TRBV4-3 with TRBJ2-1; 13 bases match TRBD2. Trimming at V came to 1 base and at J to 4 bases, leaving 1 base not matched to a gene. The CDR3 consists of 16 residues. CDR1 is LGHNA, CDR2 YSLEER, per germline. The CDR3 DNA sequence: TGCGCCAGCAGCCAAGGACTAGCGGGGGGTTACAATGAGCAGTTCTTC. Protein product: CASSQGLAGGYNEQFF.

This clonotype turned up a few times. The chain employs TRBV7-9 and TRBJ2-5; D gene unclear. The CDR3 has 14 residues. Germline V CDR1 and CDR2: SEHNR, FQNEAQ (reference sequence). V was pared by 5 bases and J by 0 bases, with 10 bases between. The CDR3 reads CASSPGSYQETQYF. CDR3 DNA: TGTGCCAGCAGCCCCGGATCTTACCAAGAGACCCAGTACTTC.

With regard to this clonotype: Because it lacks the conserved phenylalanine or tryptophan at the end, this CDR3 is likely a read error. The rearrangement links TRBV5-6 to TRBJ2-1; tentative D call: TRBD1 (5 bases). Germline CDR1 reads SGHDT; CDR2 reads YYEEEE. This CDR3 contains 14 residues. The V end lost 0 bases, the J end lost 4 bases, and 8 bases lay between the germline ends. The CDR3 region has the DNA TGTGCCAGCAGCTTGGGCAGGGTATACAATGAGCAGTTCTAC. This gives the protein CASSLGRVYNEQFY.

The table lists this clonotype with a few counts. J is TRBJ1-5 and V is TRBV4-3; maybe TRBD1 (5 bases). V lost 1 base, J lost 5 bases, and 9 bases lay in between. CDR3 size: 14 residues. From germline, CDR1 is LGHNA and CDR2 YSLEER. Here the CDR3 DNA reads TGCGCCAGCAGCCAAGTCGTAGGGGATCAGCCCCAGCATTTT. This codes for CASSQVVGDQPQHF.

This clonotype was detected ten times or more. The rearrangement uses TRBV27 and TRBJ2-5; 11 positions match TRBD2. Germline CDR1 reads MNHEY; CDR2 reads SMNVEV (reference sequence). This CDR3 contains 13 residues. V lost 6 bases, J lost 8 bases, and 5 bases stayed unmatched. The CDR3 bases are TGTGCCAGCAGCGGGACTAGCGGTGTAACCCAGTACTTC. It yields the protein CASSGTSGVTQYF.

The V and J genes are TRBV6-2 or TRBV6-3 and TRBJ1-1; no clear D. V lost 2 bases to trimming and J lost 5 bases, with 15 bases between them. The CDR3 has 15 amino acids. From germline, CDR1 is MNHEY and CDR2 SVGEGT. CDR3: CASSYGNEGKTEAFF. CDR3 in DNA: TGTGCCAGCAGTTACGGCAACGAGGGAAAGACTGAAGCTTTCTTT.

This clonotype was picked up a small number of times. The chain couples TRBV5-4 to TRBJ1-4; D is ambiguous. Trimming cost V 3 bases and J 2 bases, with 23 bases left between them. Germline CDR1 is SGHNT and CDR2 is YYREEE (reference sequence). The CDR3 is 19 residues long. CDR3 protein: CASSYRGRANGATNEKLFF. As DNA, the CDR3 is TGTGCCAGCAGCTACCGCGGGAGAGCCAATGGTGCTACTAATGAAAAACTGTTTTTT.

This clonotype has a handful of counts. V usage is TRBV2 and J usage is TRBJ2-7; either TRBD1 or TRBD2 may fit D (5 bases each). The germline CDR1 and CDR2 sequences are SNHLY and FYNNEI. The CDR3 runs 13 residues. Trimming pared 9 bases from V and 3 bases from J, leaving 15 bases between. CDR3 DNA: TGTGCCAGTAAAAGGGACGGTATCTACGAGCAGTACGTC. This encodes CASKRDGIYEQYV.

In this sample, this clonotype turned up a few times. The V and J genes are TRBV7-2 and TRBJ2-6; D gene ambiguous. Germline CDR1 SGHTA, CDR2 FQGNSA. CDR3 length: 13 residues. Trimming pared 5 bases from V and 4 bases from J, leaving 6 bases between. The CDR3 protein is CASSPLGANVLTF. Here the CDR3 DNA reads TGTGCCAGCAGCCCCCTCGGGGCCAACGTCCTGACTTTC.

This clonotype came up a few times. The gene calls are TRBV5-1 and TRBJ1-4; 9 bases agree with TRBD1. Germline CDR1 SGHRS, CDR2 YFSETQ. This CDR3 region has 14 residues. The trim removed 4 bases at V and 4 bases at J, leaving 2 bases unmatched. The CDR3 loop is CASSRQGDNEKLFF. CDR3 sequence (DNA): TGCGCCAGCAGCCGACAGGGGGATAATGAAAAACTGTTTTTT.

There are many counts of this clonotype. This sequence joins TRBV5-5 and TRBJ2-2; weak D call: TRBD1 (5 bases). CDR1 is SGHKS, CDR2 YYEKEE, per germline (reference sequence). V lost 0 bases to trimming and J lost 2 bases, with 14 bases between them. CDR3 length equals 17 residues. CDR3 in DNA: TGTGCCAGCAGCTTGGATTGGACACGCGTCAACACCGGGGAGCTGTTTTTT. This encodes CASSLDWTRVNTGELFF.

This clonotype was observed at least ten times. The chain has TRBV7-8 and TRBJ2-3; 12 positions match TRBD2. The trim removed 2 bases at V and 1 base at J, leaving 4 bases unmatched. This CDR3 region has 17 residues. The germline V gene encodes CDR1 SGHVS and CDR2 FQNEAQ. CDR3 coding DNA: TGTGCCAGCAGCTTATGGGCTAGCGGGGGGGGCACAGATACGCAGTATTTT. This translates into CASSLWASGGGTDTQYF.

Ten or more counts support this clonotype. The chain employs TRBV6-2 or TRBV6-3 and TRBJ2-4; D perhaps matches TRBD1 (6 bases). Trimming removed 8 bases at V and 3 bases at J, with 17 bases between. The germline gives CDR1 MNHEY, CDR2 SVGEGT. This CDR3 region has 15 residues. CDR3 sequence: CASGEAGDGKNIQYF. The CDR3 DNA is TGTGCCAGCGGCGAAGCAGGGGACGGCAAAAACATTCAGTACTTC.